The rows below give T cell receptor beta chains drawn from one sample of a study of identical twins. From the 5' RACE reads, TCRdb called clonotypes with MiXCR, one entry per CDR3 protein. The sample carries about 240,000 distinct CDR3 sequences, approximately 11% recorded once. This sample also appeared in a second study, on yellow fever vaccine responses in identical twins.

Input material: memory (CD45RO+) T cells sorted from blood. All receptors derive from a woman aged 18-30 years in good health. CDR3s include the opening cysteine and the closing phenylalanine or tryptophan. Each record gives: V gene, D gene, J gene, clone size, CDR3 protein, CDR3 DNA. The D gene is left open where the match is weak. Clone size is shown for a subset of rows, as once, few, many or a class of expanded clone.

v_gene: TRBV2; d_gene: -; j_gene: TRBJ2-5; abundance: few; CDR3aa: CASSVGGQVQETQYF; CDR3nt: TGTGCCAGCAGTGTTGGGGGACAAGTCCAAGAGACCCAGTACTTC
v_gene: TRBV7-3; d_gene: TRBD1; j_gene: TRBJ2-5; abundance: -; CDR3aa: CASSLGQGVGTQYF; CDR3nt: TGTGCCAGCAGCTTAGGTCAGGGGGTCGGGACCCAGTACTTC
v_gene: TRBV3-1; d_gene: TRBD1; j_gene: TRBJ1-1; abundance: -; CDR3aa: CASSQWTGSTEAFF; CDR3nt: TGTGCCAGCAGCCAATGGACAGGGAGCACTGAAGCTTTCTTT
v_gene: TRBV29-1; d_gene: -; j_gene: TRBJ2-5; abundance: many; CDR3aa: CSVEEWDNEETQYF; CDR3nt: TGCAGCGTTGAAGAGTGGGACAACGAAGAGACCCAGTACTTC
v_gene: TRBV12-3/TRBV12-4; d_gene: TRBD1; j_gene: TRBJ2-3; abundance: -; CDR3aa: CASRQGPGTDTQYF; CDR3nt: TGTGCCAGCCGACAGGGACCCGGGACAGATACGCAGTATTTT
v_gene: TRBV15; d_gene: TRBD1; j_gene: TRBJ2-7; abundance: -; CDR3aa: CATSRKIGRTGESYEQYF; CDR3nt: TGTGCCACCAGCAGAAAGATCGGCCGGACAGGGGAATCCTACGAGCAGTACTTC
v_gene: TRBV9; d_gene: -; j_gene: TRBJ1-2; abundance: -; CDR3aa: CAKNNYGYTF; CDR3nt: TGTGCCAAGAATAACTATGGCTACACCTTC
v_gene: TRBV3-1; d_gene: -; j_gene: TRBJ1-6; abundance: -; CDR3aa: CASSQDLRSPLHF; CDR3nt: TGTGCCAGCAGCCAAGATCTAAGGTCGCCCCTCCACTTT
v_gene: TRBV24-1; d_gene: -; j_gene: TRBJ2-7; abundance: few; CDR3aa: CATSGGFNYEQYF; CDR3nt: TGTGCCACCAGTGGGGGGTTTAACTACGAGCAGTACTTC
v_gene: TRBV7-9; d_gene: -; j_gene: TRBJ2-1; abundance: few; CDR3aa: CASSLFLDFSEQFF; CDR3nt: TGTGCCAGCAGCTTATTCCTAGACTTCAGTGAGCAGTTCTTC
v_gene: TRBV20-1; d_gene: TRBD1; j_gene: TRBJ2-3; abundance: many; CDR3aa: CSARDDGTGGWDTQYF; CDR3nt: TGCAGTGCTAGAGATGATGGGACAGGGGGCTGGGATACGCAGTATTTT
v_gene: TRBV27; d_gene: TRBD2; j_gene: TRBJ2-7; abundance: -; CDR3aa: CASSAGLAGAIGQYF; CDR3nt: TGTGCCAGCAGTGCTGGACTAGCGGGAGCTATCGGGCAGTACTTC
v_gene: TRBV29-1; d_gene: -; j_gene: TRBJ2-5; abundance: many; CDR3aa: CSGRRQETQYF; CDR3nt: TGCAGCGGCCGACGGCAAGAGACCCAGTACTTC
v_gene: TRBV20-1; d_gene: -; j_gene: TRBJ2-7; abundance: -; CDR3aa: CSALPSSEQYF; CDR3nt: TGCAGTGCCCTGCCAAGCTCAGAGCAGTACTTC
v_gene: TRBV28; d_gene: -; j_gene: TRBJ2-7; abundance: -; CDR3aa: CASNEVTAGSYEQYF; CDR3nt: TGTGCCAGCAATGAGGTTACTGCTGGCTCCTACGAGCAGTACTTC
v_gene: TRBV29-1; d_gene: TRBD1; j_gene: TRBJ2-7; abundance: few; CDR3aa: CSVTPGGDEQYF; CDR3nt: TGCAGCGTGACCCCAGGGGGCGACGAGCAGTACTTC
v_gene: TRBV6-5; d_gene: -; j_gene: TRBJ1-1; abundance: few; CDR3aa: CASSYLQGWSTEAFF; CDR3nt: TGTGCCAGCAGTTACCTACAGGGTTGGAGCACTGAAGCTTTCTTT
v_gene: TRBV4-3; d_gene: TRBD2; j_gene: TRBJ2-1; abundance: -; CDR3aa: CASSHKVGLAGIYNEQFF; CDR3nt: TGCGCCAGCAGCCATAAGGTAGGACTAGCGGGAATTTACAATGAGCAGTTCTTC